One sample yielded the 21 T cell receptor beta chains listed below, sequenced in a study of regulatory T cells in long-lasting Graves disease. As for time point: newly diagnosed GD, antithyroid drugs for less than 3 months. Scientists built the TCR library using RNA that was extracted from PBMCs. The TCR beta library used iRepertoire HTBI primers with Arm-PCR amplification of CDR3. TCRdb reprocessed the multiplex PCR reads with MiXCR, giving one entry per CDR3 protein. The sample has a few hundred thousand distinct CDR3 sequences, 18% seen once. This same sample was also part of a study on T cells in Graves' hyperthyroidism and ophthalmopathy.

The input for sequencing was peripheral blood mononuclear cells (PBMCs), taken at new diagnosis, from a patient treated with antithyroid drugs. These TCRs come from a young woman with Graves disease.

At least ten counts were recorded for this clonotype. The CDR3 DNA follows: TGTGCCAGCAGCTTCGACAGGGGGGGGGCTGGCACAGATACGCAGTATTTT. Protein sequence: CASSFDRGGAGTDTQYF. The chain links TRBV5-6 to TRBJ2-3, with TRBD1 matching 9 bases. Germline V gene lookup returns CDR1 SGHDT and CDR2 YYEEEE. The trim removed 2 bases at V and 1 base at J, leaving 8 bases unmatched. The CDR3 is 17 amino acids.

The chain links TRBV12-3 or TRBV12-4 to TRBJ1-2, with TRBD1 identical over 9 bases. V shed 8 bases, J shed 4 bases, and the junction held 11 bases outside the gene matches. CDR3 length: 15 amino acids. The CDR3 region has the DNA TGTGCCAGCCGAAAAGTACAGGGGGCAGGCTATGGCTACACCTTC. Protein product: CASRKVQGAGYGYTF.

The V and J genes are TRBV5-5 and TRBJ2-1; 9 positions agree with TRBD2. V dropped 0 bases and J dropped 9; count of bases not matched to a gene: 10. The germline CDR1 and CDR2 sequences are SGHKS and YYEKEE (reference sequence). CDR3 length: 16 residues. This chain's CDR3 is CASSLGSGGGAVEQFF. In nucleotides, the CDR3 is TGTGCCAGCAGCTTGGGTTCTGGCGGGGGGGCCGTTGAGCAGTTCTTC. Filled out from reference TRBV5-5 and TRBJ2-1, the complete variable domain reads DAGVTQSPTHLIKTRGQQVTLRCSPISGHKSVSWYQQVLGQGPQFIFQYYEKEERGRGNFPDRFSARQFPNYSSELNVNALLLGDSALYLCASSLGSGGGAVEQFFGPGTRLTVL.

This clonotype was detected many times. This sequence joins TRBV6-1 and TRBJ1-1; D is undetermined. The CDR3 sequence is 13 residues long. Trimming took 5 bases from V and 1 from J, leaving 8 bases between them. The germline V gene has CDR1 MNHNS and CDR2 SASEGT. The CDR3 reads CASSRIGNTEAFF. The DNA of the CDR3 is TGTGCCAGCAGTCGAATAGGGAACACTGAAGCTTTCTTT.

This clonotype was observed at least ten times. V usage is TRBV6-1 and J usage is TRBJ2-2, with D perhaps TRBD2 (5 bases). The ends were cut back, 7 bases at V and 1 base at J, with 13 bases in the middle. This CDR3 is 15 amino acids long. Germline CDR1 reads MNHNS; CDR2 reads SASEGT. The CDR3 reads CASILAPQNTGELFF. The CDR3 DNA is TGTGCCAGCATCCTAGCACCGCAGAACACCGGGGAGCTGTTTTTT.

This clonotype was recorded at least ten times. The chain recombines TRBV6-1 with TRBJ1-2; weak D call: TRBD1 (6 bases). Germline assignment: CDR1 MNHNS and CDR2 SASEGT. The CDR3 has 15 residues. The V gene lost 0 bases and the J gene lost 7 bases, with 15 bases spanning the gap. CDR3 loop: CASSEAGGGGGGYTF. The CDR3 DNA reads TGTGCCAGCAGTGAAGCGGGAGGGGGGGGCGGTGGCTACACCTTC.

The chain has TRBV7-9 and TRBJ1-2, with D possibly TRBD1 on 5 matching bases. There are 14 residues in the CDR3. Germline-derived CDR1 and CDR2 are SEHNR and FQNEAQ (reference sequence). V was clipped by 5 bases and J by 3 bases, with 13 bases between them. CDR3: CASSQGGSDYGYTF. Here the CDR3 DNA reads TGTGCCAGCAGCCAGGGCGGGAGTGACTATGGCTACACCTTC.

This clonotype has a handful of counts. Being one base from a much bigger clone, this may be a read error. CDR3 DNA sequence: TGCAGTGCTAGAGACCCGACAGTGAACACTGAAGCTTCCTTT. This gives the protein CSARDPTVNTEASF. This rearrangement joins TRBV20-1 to TRBJ1-1; D might be TRBD1 (5 bases). Germline loops: CDR1 DFQATT, CDR2 SNEGSKA (reference sequence). The CDR3 runs 14 residues.

This clonotype showed up many times. This chain uses TRBV3-1 with TRBJ1-1; TRBD1 matches at 8 bases. Trimming at V came to 1 base and at J to 4 bases, leaving 2 bases not matched to a gene. The CDR3 sequence is 14 residues long. The germline V gene encodes CDR1 LGHDT and CDR2 YNNKEL (reference sequence). DNA for the CDR3: TGTGCCAGCAGCCAAGGGACAGGGATCACTGAAGCTTTCTTT. Protein: CASSQGTGITEAFF.

The table lists this clonotype with many counts. J is TRBJ1-2 and V is TRBV6-2 or TRBV6-3; D is undetermined. The ends were cut back, 6 bases at V and 0 bases at J, with 2 bases in the middle. Germline V gene lookup returns CDR1 MNHEY and CDR2 SVGEGT. This CDR3 has 11 residues. CDR3 nucleotides: TGTGCCAGCAGCTCTAACTATGGCTACACCTTC. It codes for CASSSNYGYTF.

This clonotype was counted between two and nine times. The CDR3 region is CASRVGRKLFF. The CDR3 DNA sequence: TGTGCCAGTAGAGTGGGTCGAAAACTGTTTTTT. The rearrangement joins TRBV19 to TRBJ1-4; D not resolved. The germline V gene has CDR1 LNHDA and CDR2 SQIVND (reference sequence). The CDR3 is 11 residues long. The V gene lost 6 bases and the J gene lost 10 bases, with 9 bases spanning the gap. Full variable domain (rest looked up from reference TRBV19 and TRBJ1-4): DGGITQSPKYLFRKEGQNVTLSCEQNLNHDAMYWYRQDPGQGLRLIYYSQIVNDFQKGDIAEGYSVSREKKESFPLTVTSAQKNPTAFYLCASRVGRKLFFGSGTQLSVL.

Note on this clonotype: A clone one base away is much larger, so this may be a read error. J is TRBJ1-1 and V is TRBV6-1, with 8 positions matching TRBD1. The CDR3 extends over 13 amino acids. Per the germline V gene, CDR1 is MNHNS and CDR2 is SASEGT. Unmatched junction bases numbered 9, after V lost 10 bases and J lost 5 bases. The CDR3 DNA is TGTGCCAACACCGAGACAGGGGCGACTGAAGCTTTCTTT. Encoded protein: CANTETGATEAFF.

This clonotype was found many times. The chain links TRBV20-1 to TRBJ2-2, with a tentative D call TRBD2 (5 bases). The germline CDR1 and CDR2 sequences are DFQATT and SNEGSKA (reference sequence). The CDR3 spans 12 residues. The V end lost 6 bases, the J end lost 6 bases, and 11 bases lay between the germline ends. CDR3 amino acids: CSATYGAGELFF. In DNA, the CDR3 is TGCAGTGCCACGTACGGGGCCGGGGAGCTGTTTTTT.

This clonotype was seen repeatedly, ten times or more. V is TRBV19 and J is TRBJ2-1; TRBD1 matches 9 bases. V lost 4 bases and J lost 8; bases outside the gene matches: 12. This CDR3 region has 16 residues. The germline V gene encodes CDR1 LNHDA and CDR2 SQIVND (reference sequence). CDR3 coding DNA: TGTGCCAGTAGTACCTCGACCGGGACAGGGTGGGATGAGCAGTTCTTC. This codes for CASSTSTGTGWDEQFF.

This clonotype came up many times. The gene calls are TRBV5-5 and TRBJ2-2; D is undetermined. Trimming removed 1 base from V and 6 bases from J, with 10 bases in between. The germline CDR1 and CDR2 sequences are SGHKS and YYEKEE (reference sequence). There are 14 residues in the CDR3. The CDR3, as DNA: TGTGCCAGCAGCTTGTTAGACGTCGCCGGGGAGCTGTTTTTT. It yields the protein CASSLLDVAGELFF.

The chain combines TRBV20-1 with TRBJ2-5, with 8 bases identical to TRBD2. V was clipped by 6 bases and J by 4 bases; unmatched bases: 10. The germline gives CDR1 DFQATT, CDR2 SNEGSKA (reference sequence). The length of the CDR3 is 14 residues. CDR3 region: CSAVTLAGIETQYF. CDR3 DNA: TGCAGTGCCGTGACCTTAGCGGGAATAGAGACCCAGTACTTC.

This clonotype was seen many times. This chain joins TRBV6-1 and TRBJ2-3; 7 positions agree with TRBD2. V shed 8 bases and J 1 base; nucleotides not matched to a gene: 9. This CDR3 spans 15 amino acids. Per germline, CDR1 MNHNS and CDR2 SASEGT. DNA for the CDR3: TGTGCCAGCGCGGCGAGCGGGGCCCGCACAGATACGCAGTATTTT. Residues: CASAASGARTDTQYF.

In its sample, this clonotype was seen a few times. This chain connects TRBV5-1 to TRBJ2-5; D is unclear. This CDR3 is built from 15 residues. Trimming removed 2 bases at V and 5 bases at J, with 16 bases between. In germline, CDR1 is SGHRS, CDR2 YFSETQ. CDR3 nucleotide sequence: TGCGCCAGCAGCTTCGTTCCGGAGAGGACGGAGACCCAGTACTTC. This translates into CASSFVPERTETQYF.

This clonotype came up many times. The chain recombines TRBV12-3 or TRBV12-4 with TRBJ1-2; TRBD1 aligns across 8 bases. The CDR3 is 14 residues long. Trimming removed 1 base from V and 6 bases from J; junction bases left unmatched: 4. The CDR3 protein is CASSLDRGKHGYTF. The CDR3 bases are TGTGCCAGCAGTTTAGACAGGGGGAAGCATGGCTACACCTTC.

This clonotype appeared many times. The CDR3 bases are TGTGCCAGCAGCCAAACCGGGACACCTAATGAAAAACTGTTTTTT. Protein: CASSQTGTPNEKLFF. The V call is TRBV2, the J call TRBJ1-4, with a possible D match to TRBD1 (6 bases). The germline V and J ends were trimmed by 6 bases and 3 bases, with 14 bases remaining between them. Germline V lookup: CDR1 SNHLY, CDR2 FYNNEI. This CDR3 has 15 residues.

This clonotype was picked up many times. The chain is built from TRBV6-1 and TRBJ2-3; possible D gene TRBD1, 5 bases. This CDR3 has 12 residues. The germline gives CDR1 MNHNS, CDR2 SASEGT. The V end was cut by 7 bases, the J end by 3 bases, with 8 bases between. CDR3 coding DNA: TGTGCCAGCATGCAGGGAACAGATACGCAGTATTTT. Amino acids: CASMQGTDTQYF.